These 11 T cell receptor beta chains were all obtained from the same sample, sequenced in a study of blood T cell repertoires in COVID-19. The assay was immunoSEQ multiplex PCR, and TCRdb's table has in-frame clones only and misses some. The repertoire holds about 62,000 clones, with 75% to 90% as singletons. Material for sequencing was peripheral blood. The receptors were sampled from a woman aged 55-70 years with COVID-19, enrolled during active disease.

This clone occurred a few times. The V call is TRBV21-1, the J call TRBJ2-7; the table names TRBD1, a call not compared with the DNA. TRBV21-1 is a documented pseudogene. The length of the CDR3 is 20 residues. CDR3 sequence reads: CASSKLVGYVFEDKFYEQYF. CDR3 coding DNA: TGTGCCAGCAGCAAATTAGTCGGATATGTCTTTGAGGACAAATTTTACGAGCAGTACTTC.

The sample holds one count of this clone. The J gene is TRBJ2-1, the V gene TRBV6-4; TRBD2 agrees at 9 bases. Germline CDR1 is MRHNA and CDR2 is SNTAGT. The CDR3 has 16 amino acids. Losses at the gene ends were 1 base for V and 9 bases for J; bases not matched to a gene: 10. The CDR3: CASSDWSSGRSGEQFF. The CDR3 DNA follows: TGTGCCAGCAGTGACTGGAGTAGCGGGAGAAGCGGTGAGCAGTTCTTC.

The chain has TRBV7-9 and TRBJ1-2, with TRBD1 identical over 8 bases. The CDR3 runs to 14 residues. V lost 2 bases to trimming and J lost 7 bases; unmatched junction nucleotides: 6. Germline-derived CDR1 and CDR2 are SEHNR and FQNEAQ (reference sequence). CDR3 loop: CASSLNDRGAGYTF. The DNA of the CDR3 is TGTGCCAGCAGCTTAAACGACAGGGGTGCTGGCTACACCTTC. The variable domain in full, with the rest retrieved from reference TRBV7-9 and TRBJ1-2, is DTGVSQNPRHKITKRGQNVTFRCDPISEHNRLYWYRQTLGQGPEFLTYFQNEAQLEKSRLLSDRFSAERPKGSFSTLEIQRTEQGDSAMYLCASSLNDRGAGYTFGSGTRLTVV.

The chain uses TRBV24-1 and TRBJ2-3; 12 bases line up with TRBD1. The CDR3 extends over 17 amino acids. Germline V gene sequence: CDR1 KGHDR, CDR2 SFDVKD. Trimming removed 3 bases from V and 3 bases from J; junction bases left unmatched: 6. The CDR3 protein is CATSDKGTGGWTDTQYF. In nucleotides, the CDR3 is TGTGCCACCAGTGATAAGGGGACAGGGGGCTGGACAGATACGCAGTATTTT.

The chain has TRBV9 and TRBJ1-3, with D unclear. V lost 4 bases and J lost 3, with 5 bases in between. The CDR3 is made up of 12 amino acids. CDR1 SGDLS and CDR2 YYNGEE come from the germline V gene. The CDR3, as DNA: TGTGCCAGCAGCCCGGGTGGAAACACCATATATTTT. Its protein is CASSPGGNTIYF.

CDR3: CASSRDRNTGELFF. The CDR3 DNA reads TGTGCCAGTAGTAGGGACAGGAACACCGGGGAGCTGTTTTTT. The V call is TRBV19, the J call TRBJ2-2, with 7 bases lining up with TRBD1. The germline gives CDR1 LNHDA, CDR2 SQIVND (reference sequence). Germline trimming cut 4 bases from V and 1 base from J; bases unmatched to any gene: 0. The CDR3 has 14 residues.

The chain employs TRBV6-2 or TRBV6-3 and TRBJ2-2; D call uncertain. V gave up 5 bases and J gave up 7 bases, with 11 bases separating them. The CDR3 has 13 residues. Germline CDR1 is MNHEY and CDR2 is SVGEGT. The CDR3 is CASSHKYNGELFF. The CDR3 DNA reads as TGTGCCAGCAGTCACAAGTACAACGGGGAGCTGTTTTTT.

The chain carries TRBV5-1 and TRBJ1-2; TRBD1 might be the D (5 bases). V lost 6 bases to trimming and J lost 6 bases, with 15 bases between them. CDR1 is SGHRS, CDR2 YFSETQ, per germline. This CDR3 spans 13 amino acids. The CDR3 here is CASKEQEGDGYTF. The CDR3 DNA is TGCGCCAGCAAAGAACAGGAAGGGGATGGCTACACCTTC. Supplemented by reference TRBV5-1 and TRBJ1-2, the full variable domain reads KAGVTQTPRYLIKTRGQQVTLSCSPISGHRSVSWYQQTPGQGLQFLFEYFSETQRNKGNFPGRFSGRQFSNSRSEMNVSTLELGDSALYLCASKEQEGDGYTFGSGTRLTVV.

The gene calls are TRBV7-2 and TRBJ1-2, with 12 bases matching TRBD1. The CDR3 contains 16 residues. Germline-derived CDR1 and CDR2 are SGHTA and FQGNSA. The V segment lost 5 bases and the J segment 9 bases; nucleotides outside the gene matches: 13. This CDR3 is CASSPRPGQGAVSYTF. The CDR3 nucleotides read TGTGCCAGCAGCCCCCGGCCGGGACAGGGGGCGGTTAGCTACACCTTC.

The rearrangement links TRBV24-1 to TRBJ2-1, with D possibly TRBD1 on 6 matching bases. Germline CDR1 is KGHDR and CDR2 is SFDVKD. Deletions cut 7 bases from V and 2 bases from J, with 14 bases between. CDR3 length: 15 residues. For the CDR3, the DNA is TGTGCCACCAGCTTAACCGGGACACCCTACAATGAGCAGTTCTTC. The encoded protein is CATSLTGTPYNEQFF.

CDR3 in DNA: TGTGCCATCAGTCCGGGACAGGGGGCATCGGGAACTGAAGCTTTCTTT. It specifies CAISPGQGASGTEAFF. V gene TRBV10-3 combines with J gene TRBJ1-1, with 12 positions matching TRBD1. The CDR3 covers 16 residues. Germline CDR1 is ENHRY and CDR2 is SYGVKD. Trimming at V came to 5 bases and at J to 5 bases, leaving 9 bases not matched to a gene.